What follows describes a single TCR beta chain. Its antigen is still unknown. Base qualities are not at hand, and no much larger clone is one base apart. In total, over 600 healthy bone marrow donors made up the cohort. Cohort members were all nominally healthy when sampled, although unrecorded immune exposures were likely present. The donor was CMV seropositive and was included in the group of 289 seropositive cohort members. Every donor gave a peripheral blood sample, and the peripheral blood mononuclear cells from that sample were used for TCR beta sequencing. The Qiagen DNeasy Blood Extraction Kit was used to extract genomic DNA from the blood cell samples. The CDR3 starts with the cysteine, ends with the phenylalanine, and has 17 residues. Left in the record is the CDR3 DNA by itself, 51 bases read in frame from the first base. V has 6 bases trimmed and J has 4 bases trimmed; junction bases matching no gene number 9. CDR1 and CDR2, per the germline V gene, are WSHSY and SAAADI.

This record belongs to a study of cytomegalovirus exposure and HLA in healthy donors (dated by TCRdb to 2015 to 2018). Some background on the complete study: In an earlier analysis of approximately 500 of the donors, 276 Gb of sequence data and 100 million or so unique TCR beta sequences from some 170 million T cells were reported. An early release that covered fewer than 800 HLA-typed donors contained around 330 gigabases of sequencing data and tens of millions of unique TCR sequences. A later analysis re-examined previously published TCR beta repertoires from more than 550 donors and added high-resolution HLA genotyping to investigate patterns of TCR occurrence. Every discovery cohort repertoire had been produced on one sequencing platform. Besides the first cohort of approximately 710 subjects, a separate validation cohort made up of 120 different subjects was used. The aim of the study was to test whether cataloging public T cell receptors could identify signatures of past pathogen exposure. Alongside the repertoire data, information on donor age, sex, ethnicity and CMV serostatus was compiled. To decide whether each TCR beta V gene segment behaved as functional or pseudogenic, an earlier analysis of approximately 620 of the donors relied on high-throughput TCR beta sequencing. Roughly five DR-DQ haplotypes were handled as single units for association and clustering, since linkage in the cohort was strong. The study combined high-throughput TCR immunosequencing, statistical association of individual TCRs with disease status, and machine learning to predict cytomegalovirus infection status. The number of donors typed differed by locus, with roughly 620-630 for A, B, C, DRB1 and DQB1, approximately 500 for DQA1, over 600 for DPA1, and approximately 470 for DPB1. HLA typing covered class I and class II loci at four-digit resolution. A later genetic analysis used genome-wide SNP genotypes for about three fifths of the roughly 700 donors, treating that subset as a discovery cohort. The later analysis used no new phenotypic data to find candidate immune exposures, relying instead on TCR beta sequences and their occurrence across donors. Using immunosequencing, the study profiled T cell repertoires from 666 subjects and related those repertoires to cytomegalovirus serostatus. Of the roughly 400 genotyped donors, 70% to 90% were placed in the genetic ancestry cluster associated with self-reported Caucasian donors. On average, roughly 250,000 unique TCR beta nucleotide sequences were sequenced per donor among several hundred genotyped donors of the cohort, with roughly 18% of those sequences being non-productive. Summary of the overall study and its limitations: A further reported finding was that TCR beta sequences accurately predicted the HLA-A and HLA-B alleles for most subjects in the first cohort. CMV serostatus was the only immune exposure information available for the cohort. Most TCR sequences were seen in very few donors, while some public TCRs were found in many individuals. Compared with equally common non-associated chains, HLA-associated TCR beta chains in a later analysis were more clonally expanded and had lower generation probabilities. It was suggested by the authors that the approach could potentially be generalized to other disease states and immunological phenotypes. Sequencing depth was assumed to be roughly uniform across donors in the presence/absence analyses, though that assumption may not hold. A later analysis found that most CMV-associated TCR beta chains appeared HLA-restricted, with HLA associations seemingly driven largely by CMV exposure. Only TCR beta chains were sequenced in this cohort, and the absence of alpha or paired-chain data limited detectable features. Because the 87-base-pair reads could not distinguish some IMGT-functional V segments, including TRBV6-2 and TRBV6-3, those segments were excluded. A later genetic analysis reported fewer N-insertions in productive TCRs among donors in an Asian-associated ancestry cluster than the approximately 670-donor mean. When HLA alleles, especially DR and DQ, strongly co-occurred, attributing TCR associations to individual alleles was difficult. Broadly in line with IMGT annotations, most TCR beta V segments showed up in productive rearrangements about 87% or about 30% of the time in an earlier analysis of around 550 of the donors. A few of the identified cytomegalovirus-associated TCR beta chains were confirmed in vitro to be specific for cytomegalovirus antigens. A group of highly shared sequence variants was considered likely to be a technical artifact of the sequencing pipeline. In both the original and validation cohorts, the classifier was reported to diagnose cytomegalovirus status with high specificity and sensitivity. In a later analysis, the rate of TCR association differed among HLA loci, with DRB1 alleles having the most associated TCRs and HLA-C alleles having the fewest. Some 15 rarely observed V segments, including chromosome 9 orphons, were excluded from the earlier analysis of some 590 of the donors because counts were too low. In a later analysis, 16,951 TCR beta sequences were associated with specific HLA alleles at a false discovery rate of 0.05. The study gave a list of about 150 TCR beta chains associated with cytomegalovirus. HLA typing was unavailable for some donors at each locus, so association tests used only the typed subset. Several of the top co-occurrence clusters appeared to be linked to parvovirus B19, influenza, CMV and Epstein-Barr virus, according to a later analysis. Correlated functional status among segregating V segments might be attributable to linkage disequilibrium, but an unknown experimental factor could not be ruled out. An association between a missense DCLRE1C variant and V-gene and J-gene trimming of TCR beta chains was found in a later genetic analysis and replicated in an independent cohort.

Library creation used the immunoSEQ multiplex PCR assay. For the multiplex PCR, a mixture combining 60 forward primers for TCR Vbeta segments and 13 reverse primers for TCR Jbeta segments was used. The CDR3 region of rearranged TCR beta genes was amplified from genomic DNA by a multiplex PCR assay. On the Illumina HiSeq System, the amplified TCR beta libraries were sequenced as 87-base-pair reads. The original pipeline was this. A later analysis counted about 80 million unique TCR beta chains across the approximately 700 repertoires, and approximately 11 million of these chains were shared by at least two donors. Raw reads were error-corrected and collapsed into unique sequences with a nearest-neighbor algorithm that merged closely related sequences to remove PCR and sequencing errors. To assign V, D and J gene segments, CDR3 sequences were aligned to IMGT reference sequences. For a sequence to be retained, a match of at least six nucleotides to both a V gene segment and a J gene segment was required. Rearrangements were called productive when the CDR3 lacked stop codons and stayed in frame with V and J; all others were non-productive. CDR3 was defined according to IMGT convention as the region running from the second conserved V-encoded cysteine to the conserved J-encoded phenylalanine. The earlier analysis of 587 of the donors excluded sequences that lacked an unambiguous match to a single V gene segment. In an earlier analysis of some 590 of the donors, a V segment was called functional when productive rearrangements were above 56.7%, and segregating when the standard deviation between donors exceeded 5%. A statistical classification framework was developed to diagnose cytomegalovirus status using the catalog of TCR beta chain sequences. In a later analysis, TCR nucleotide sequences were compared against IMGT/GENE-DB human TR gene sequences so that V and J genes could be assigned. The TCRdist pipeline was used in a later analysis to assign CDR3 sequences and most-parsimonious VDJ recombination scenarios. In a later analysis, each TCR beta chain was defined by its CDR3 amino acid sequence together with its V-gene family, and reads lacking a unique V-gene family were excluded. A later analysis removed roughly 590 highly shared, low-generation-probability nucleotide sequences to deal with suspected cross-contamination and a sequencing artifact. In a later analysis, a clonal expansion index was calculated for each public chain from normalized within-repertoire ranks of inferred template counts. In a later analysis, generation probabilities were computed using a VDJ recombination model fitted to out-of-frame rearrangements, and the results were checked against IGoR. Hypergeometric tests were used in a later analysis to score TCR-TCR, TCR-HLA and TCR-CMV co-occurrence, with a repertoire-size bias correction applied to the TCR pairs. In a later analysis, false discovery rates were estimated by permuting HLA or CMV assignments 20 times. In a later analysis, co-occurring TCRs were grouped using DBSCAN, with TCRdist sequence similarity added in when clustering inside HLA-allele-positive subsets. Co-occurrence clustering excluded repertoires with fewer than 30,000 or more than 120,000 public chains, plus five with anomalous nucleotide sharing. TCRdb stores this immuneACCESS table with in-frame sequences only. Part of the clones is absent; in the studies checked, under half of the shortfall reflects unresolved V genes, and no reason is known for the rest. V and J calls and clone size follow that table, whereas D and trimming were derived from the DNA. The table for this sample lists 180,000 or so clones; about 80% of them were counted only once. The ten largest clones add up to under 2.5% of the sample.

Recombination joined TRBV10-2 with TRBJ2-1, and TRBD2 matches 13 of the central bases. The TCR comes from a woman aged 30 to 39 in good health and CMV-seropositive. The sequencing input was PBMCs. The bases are TGCGCCAGCAGCGACCGGACTAGCGGGGGCCGATACAATGAGCAGTTCTTC. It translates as CASSDRTSGGRYNEQFF.